This TCR beta chain comes out of a study of T-cell reconstitution after alpha-beta-depleted transplantation in children. This clonotype was observed a few times. Its antigen is not known. Preparation of the TCRbeta library used unique molecular identifiers. TCRdb re-derived calls from the PCR reads in MiXCR, one entry per CDR3 protein. The sample comprises more than 200,000 distinct CDR3 sequences, 7.5% to 9.5% of which are singletons, and less than 40% rests with the top ten. Findings and limits, study-wide: Alpha-beta T cells about two months after transplant reportedly derived from several hundred expanded graft clones. T-cell counts and diversity were attributed mostly to newly produced T cells one year after transplant.

The clonotype comes from a male patient between 2 and 9 years old who had a stem cell transplant for acute myeloid leukemia, so the T cells may come from the graft donor. The sample in question was PBMCs, mostly from graft donor cells, obtained 360 days after TCRalphabeta/CD19-depleted stem cell transplant.

CDR3 loop: CATSHARGTDIQYF. The CDR3 coding sequence is TGTGCCACCAGCCATGCCAGGGGGACCGACATTCAGTACTTC. The chain is built from TRBV15 and TRBJ2-4, with 7 bases fitting TRBD1. The CDR3 sequence is 14 residues long. Per the germline V gene, CDR1 is LNHNV and CDR2 is YYDKDF (reference sequence). V shed 5 bases and J 8 bases; nucleotides not matched to a gene: 9.